These 17 T cell receptor beta chains came from one sample sequenced in a study of shared clonotypes between healthy human individuals. Cells designated naive CD8 were CD45RO-negative and were positively selected for CCR7, with terminally differentiated effector memory CD45RA+ cells excluded. The data were produced by immunoSEQ multiplex PCR, yet TCRdb's version contains in-frame clones alone and is incomplete. The repertoire has around 1.9 million clones, under 95% of them found once; the top ten carry 1.5% to 2%. Material: naive CD8+ T cells from PBMCs. These receptors all come from a man between 18 and 35 years old in good health. Some clones in this sample may be carry-over from other donors' samples.

This clone was found a few times. The rearrangement links TRBV7-9 to TRBJ1-1; D not resolved. This CDR3 spans 15 amino acids. CDR1 SEHNR and CDR2 FQNEAQ come from the germline V gene (reference sequence). Trimming removed 4 bases from V and 1 base from J, with 13 bases in between. The CDR3 sequence is CASSSVREPNTEAFF. CDR3 coding DNA: TGTGCCAGCAGCTCAGTCCGGGAGCCGAACACTGAAGCTTTCTTT. Full variable domain (rest looked up from reference TRBV7-9 and TRBJ1-1): DTGVSQNPRHKITKRGQNVTFRCDPISEHNRLYWYRQTLGQGPEFLTYFQNEAQLEKSRLLSDRFSAERPKGSFSTLEIQRTEQGDSAMYLCASSSVREPNTEAFFGQGTRLTVV.

This chain links TRBV5-1 with TRBJ1-1; no firm D call. CDR1 is SGHRS and CDR2 is YFSETQ in the germline V gene. V was shortened by 6 bases and J by 5 bases, with 11 bases between the two germline ends. The CDR3 totals 12 residues. As DNA, the CDR3 is TGCGCCAGCAAAGACCGGGGAACTGAAGCTTTCTTT. Its protein is CASKDRGTEAFF.

The chain uses TRBV4-1 and TRBJ2-3, with D unclear. Germline V CDR1 and CDR2: MGHRA, YSYEKL. The CDR3 length is 16 residues. V was trimmed by 3 bases and J by 1 base, leaving 14 bases between them. The chain's CDR3 is CASSQIDTPGTDTQYF. The CDR3 DNA sequence: TGCGCCAGCAGCCAGATCGATACTCCAGGCACAGATACGCAGTATTTT.

The chain uses TRBV7-9 and TRBJ2-7; weak D call: TRBD1 (5 bases). The CDR3 extends over 12 amino acids. Deletions cut 7 bases from V and 6 bases from J, with 13 bases between. Germline V gene sequence: CDR1 SEHNR, CDR2 FQNEAQ (reference sequence). The DNA for the CDR3 is TGTGCCAGCAAGAATCCAGGGTCCGAGCAGTACTTC. Translation: CASKNPGSEQYF.

This chain joins TRBV9 and TRBJ1-1, with 11 bases matching TRBD1. The CDR3 length is 14 residues. Germline V gene sequence: CDR1 SGDLS, CDR2 YYNGEE. After removal of 3 bases from V and 4 bases from J, the junction contained 2 bases not matched to a gene. CDR3 loop: CASSEDRGPTEAFF. CDR3 sequence (DNA): TGTGCCAGCAGCGAGGACAGGGGGCCCACTGAAGCTTTCTTT.

The chain couples TRBV6-5 to TRBJ1-2; 10 nucleotides match TRBD1. The CDR3 extends over 15 amino acids. Germline V CDR1 and CDR2: MNHEY, SVGAGI. V gave up 5 bases and J gave up 4 bases; unmatched junction bases: 7. The CDR3 loop is CASSGDRGLRYGYTF. CDR3 coding DNA: TGTGCCAGCAGTGGCGACAGGGGGCTGCGCTATGGCTACACCTTC.

The rearrangement links TRBV5-8 to TRBJ1-2; D is possibly TRBD1 (6 bases). The CDR3 has 16 residues. Trimming removed 0 bases from V and 3 bases from J, with 15 bases in between. Germline V gives CDR1 SGHTS, CDR2 YDEGEE. The CDR3 loop is CASSLVKGGPDYGYTF. In DNA, the CDR3 is TGTGCCAGCAGCTTGGTTAAAGGGGGGCCAGACTATGGCTACACCTTC.

The chain employs TRBV6-5 and TRBJ2-1; either TRBD1 or TRBD2 may supply D (5 bases each). The CDR3 sequence is 15 residues long. The germline V gene has CDR1 MNHEY and CDR2 SVGAGI. Trimming removed 6 bases from V and 4 bases from J, with 16 bases in between. CDR3: CASSPYYGAYNEQFF. CDR3 coding DNA: TGTGCCAGCAGCCCTTATTACGGGGCGTACAATGAGCAGTTCTTC.

The genes are TRBV4-3 and TRBJ2-2, with a tentative D call TRBD1 (6 bases). Trimming stripped 0 bases from V and 4 bases from J, with 15 bases between. Germline CDR1 and CDR2: LGHNA and YSLEER. The CDR3 consists of 17 residues. The CDR3 reads CASSQDVDGTITGELFF. Written as DNA, the CDR3 is TGCGCCAGCAGCCAAGATGTTGACGGGACAATCACCGGGGAGCTGTTTTTT.

V gene TRBV28 combines with J gene TRBJ2-7, with 10 bases that match TRBD1. Looked up from germline, CDR1 is MDHEN and CDR2 is SYDVKM. CDR3 length: 17 residues. The trim removed 4 bases at V and 3 bases at J, leaving 12 bases unmatched. For the CDR3, the DNA is TGTGCCAGCAGTTCATCCCGGTGGGACAGGGGTTACTACGAGCAGTACTTC. Amino acids: CASSSSRWDRGYYEQYF.

The chain recombines TRBV7-9 with TRBJ2-3, with 7 bases identical to TRBD2. Germline lookup yields CDR1 SEHNR and CDR2 FQNEAQ (reference sequence). The V segment lost 5 bases and the J segment 0 bases; nucleotides outside the gene matches: 8. This CDR3 spans 16 amino acids. CDR3 amino acids: CASSPTGTTSTDTQYF. CDR3 coding DNA: TGTGCCAGCAGCCCAACTGGGACTACTAGCACAGATACGCAGTATTTT.

This clone was observed a few times. V and J are TRBV4-3 and TRBJ1-1; D gene ambiguous. Trimming stripped 3 bases from V and 0 bases from J, with 17 bases between. The CDR3 loop spans 17 amino acids. CDR1 is LGHNA, CDR2 YSLEER, per germline. CDR3 loop: CASSHRSEGVMNTEAFF. CDR3 sequence (DNA): TGCGCCAGCAGCCACAGGTCGGAAGGCGTTATGAACACTGAAGCTTTCTTT.

A word on this clone: The sample carries other DNA sequences with the same CDR3. The chain uses TRBV9 and TRBJ2-2; D not resolved. This CDR3 has 13 residues. Trimming took 3 bases from V and 1 from J, leaving 4 bases between them. The germline V gene encodes CDR1 SGDLS and CDR2 YYNGEE. Here the CDR3 DNA reads TGTGCCAGCAGCGCCGGGAACACCGGGGAGCTGTTTTTT. Translation gives CASSAGNTGELFF.

The rearrangement uses TRBV5-8 and TRBJ2-7; no clear D gene. The V end was cut by 3 bases, the J end by 3 bases, with 19 bases between. The germline V gene has CDR1 SGHTS and CDR2 YDEGEE. The CDR3 sequence is 16 residues long. The CDR3 region has the DNA TGTGCCAGCAGCTCTTGGCCCACACAGACGAACTACGAGCAGTACTTC. Protein sequence: CASSSWPTQTNYEQYF.

The chain employs TRBV27 and TRBJ2-7; no definite D call. V lost 6 bases and J lost 4, with 13 bases in between. The CDR3 length is 13 residues. Germline V gene data show CDR1 as MNHEY and CDR2 as SMNVEV (reference sequence). CDR3 sequence (DNA): TGTGCCAGCAGCCCTATGTTGGGGTACGAGCAGTACTTC. Its translation is CASSPMLGYEQYF.

This chain links TRBV6-5 with TRBJ2-3; 9 bases fit TRBD1. CDR1 and CDR2 from the germline V gene are MNHEY and SVGAGI. V gave up 6 bases and J gave up 2 bases; unmatched junction bases: 6. This CDR3 is 15 amino acids long. CDR3 residues: CASRTGQGITDTQYF. For the CDR3, the DNA is TGTGCCAGCAGAACGGGACAGGGAATCACAGATACGCAGTATTTT.

This sequence joins TRBV27 and TRBJ2-5, with 10 bases fitting TRBD1. The CDR3 covers 12 residues. J gave up 8 bases and V 6 bases, and 3 bases lay outside the gene matches. In germline, CDR1 is MNHEY, CDR2 SMNVEV (reference sequence). The CDR3 here is CASRGTGATQYF. CDR3 bases: TGTGCCAGCAGGGGGACAGGGGCTACCCAGTACTTC.